These 21 T cell receptor beta chains originate from one sample sequenced in a study of shared clonotypes between healthy human individuals. Libraries were prepared by immunoSEQ multiplex PCR; TCRdb keeps only in-frame clonotypes and omits some of them. The data contain about a million clones, more than 60% of them singletons. The specimen sequenced was memory CD4+ T cells sorted from blood. The subset is: CD45RA-negative fraction. Source of these receptors: a man between 18 and 35 years old in good health.

The rearrangement joins TRBV28 to TRBJ1-6, with 7 positions matching TRBD1. The trim removed 5 bases at V and 7 bases at J, leaving 8 bases unmatched. This CDR3 is 15 amino acids long. Germline V gives CDR1 MDHEN, CDR2 SYDVKM. Here the CDR3 reads CASSPSQGRNSPLHF. CDR3 nucleotides: TGTGCCAGCAGTCCATCACAGGGGCGGAATTCACCCCTCCACTTT.

CDR3 bases: TGTGCCAGCGCAGGGCGAGATGCAACTAATGAAAAACTGTTTTTT. This sequence encodes CASAGRDATNEKLFF. The genes are TRBV2 and TRBJ1-4; TRBD1 is a possible D gene (5 bases). The CDR3 totals 15 residues. The germline CDR1 and CDR2 sequences are SNHLY and FYNNEI. Trimming stripped 8 bases from V and 0 bases from J, with 13 bases between.

This clone was detected only a few times. This chain uses TRBV18 with TRBJ2-5; no definite D call. In germline, CDR1 is KGHSH, CDR2 LQKENI. The CDR3 loop spans 14 amino acids. The V end was cut by 6 bases, the J end by 3 bases, with 14 bases between. The CDR3 spells CASSDRDRKETQYF. The CDR3 nucleotides read TGTGCCAGCTCGGACCGCGACCGAAAAGAGACCCAGTACTTC.

Ten or more counts support this clone. The sample contains more than one DNA sequence encoding this CDR3. J is TRBJ2-2 and V is TRBV5-6; 10 bases map to TRBD1. The germline V gene has CDR1 SGHDT and CDR2 YYEEEE. V dropped 2 bases and J dropped 4; count of bases not matched to a gene: 2. CDR3 size: 15 residues. This chain's CDR3 is CASSFRTGGTGELFF. Here the CDR3 DNA reads TGTGCCAGCAGCTTCCGGACAGGGGGCACCGGGGAGCTGTTTTTT.

This clone was seen a few times. The chain carries TRBV30 and TRBJ1-1; possibly TRBD1 for D (5 bases). Germline V gene lookup returns CDR1 GTSNPN and CDR2 SVGIG (reference sequence). This CDR3 contains 13 residues. V gave up 3 bases and J gave up 1 base, with 9 bases separating them. Here the CDR3 DNA reads TGTGCCTGGAGGGGGGGTGGGAACACTGAAGCTTTCTTT. Translated: CAWRGGGNTEAFF.

Written as DNA, the CDR3 is TGCGCCAGCAGAAGGGACAGGGGAGAGACCCAGTACTTC. The encoded protein is CASRRDRGETQYF. V usage is TRBV5-1 and J usage is TRBJ2-5, with 10 bases that match TRBD1. The CDR3 is 13 residues long. Unmatched junction bases numbered 2, after V lost 5 bases and J lost 4 bases. CDR1 is SGHRS, CDR2 YFSETQ, per germline.

This chain links TRBV2 with TRBJ1-4; the D is unclear. The CDR3 loop spans 15 amino acids. V shed 8 bases and J shed 0 bases, with 13 bases lying between them. CDR1 and CDR2 (germline): SNHLY, FYNNEI. The CDR3 region has the DNA TGTGCCAGCCACCAAGACCGCGCAACTAATGAAAAACTGTTTTTT. It codes for CASHQDRATNEKLFF.

This chain connects TRBV30 to TRBJ1-6; D gene uncertain. V was trimmed by 2 bases and J by 1 base, leaving 15 bases between them. Germline loops: CDR1 GTSNPN, CDR2 SVGIG (reference sequence). This CDR3 is 17 amino acids long. Written as DNA, the CDR3 is TGTGCCTGGAGTCGACGGGAGGCGACATCCTATAATTCACCCCTCCACTTT. Protein: CAWSRREATSYNSPLHF.

The chain recombines TRBV11-2 with TRBJ2-5; perhaps TRBD2 as D (5 bases). Germline V gives CDR1 SGHAT, CDR2 FQNNGV. The CDR3 sequence is 16 residues long. V was clipped by 1 base and J by 5 bases, with 17 bases between them. The chain's CDR3 is CASSLGGLGRRETQYF. The CDR3, as DNA: TGTGCCAGCAGCTTAGGAGGGCTCGGGCGGAGGGAGACCCAGTACTTC.

V usage is TRBV9 and J usage is TRBJ2-5; D perhaps matches TRBD2 (6 bases). The CDR3 extends over 14 amino acids. Looked up from germline, CDR1 is SGDLS and CDR2 is YYNGEE. V was trimmed by 4 bases and J by 11 bases, leaving 21 bases between them. CDR3 amino acids: CASSPRTITGEQYF. The CDR3 DNA follows: TGTGCCAGCAGCCCCCGGACCATCACGGGGGAGCAGTACTTC.

Details on this clone: Other DNA sequences from this sample encode an identical CDR3 as well. The chain couples TRBV5-1 to TRBJ1-1; no definite D call. The germline V gene has CDR1 SGHRS and CDR2 YFSETQ. Between the trimmed V and J ends, which lost 0 bases and 1 base, there was a span of 7 bases. The CDR3 is 14 amino acids. The DNA of the CDR3 is TGCGCCAGCAGCTTGGGATGGGGGAACACTGAAGCTTTCTTT. It codes for CASSLGWGNTEAFF.

This clone was seen a handful of times. The chain recombines TRBV19 with TRBJ2-2; a weak D match, TRBD1 (6 bases). The V gene's germline CDR1 is LNHDA and CDR2 SQIVND (reference sequence). CDR3 length: 20 residues. With 8 bases removed from V and 3 bases from J, the gap between germline ends came to 31 bases. The CDR3 bases are TGTGCCAGTTCGAGCAGAGTGGGCAGGGGCTTCCTACGTTACACCGGGGAGCTGTTTTTT. It specifies CASSSRVGRGFLRYTGELFF.

CDR3 DNA sequence: TGTGCCAGCAGCGTAGTACCCTCCGGGACAGGGGACTCCGAGCAGTACTTC. Translated, it gives CASSVVPSGTGDSEQYF. The chain has TRBV9 and TRBJ2-7, with TRBD1 identical over 10 bases. The CDR3 is made up of 17 amino acids. Germline-derived CDR1 and CDR2 are SGDLS and YYNGEE. V was clipped by 0 bases and J by 6 bases; unmatched bases: 12.

The chain carries TRBV7-2 and TRBJ1-2; tentative D call: TRBD1 (6 bases). Germline CDR1 is SGHTA and CDR2 is FQGNSA. Between the trimmed V and J ends, which lost 6 bases and 5 bases, there was a span of 16 bases. This CDR3 region has 14 residues. The CDR3 nucleotides are TGTGCCAGCAGTAGGGACGGACAGAGGTATGGCTACACCTTC. Encoded protein: CASSRDGQRYGYTF.

This clone was counted only a few times. The chain is built from TRBV19 and TRBJ1-5; D is uncertain. CDR3 size: 11 residues. Germline V gives CDR1 LNHDA, CDR2 SQIVND (reference sequence). The V end lost 3 bases, the J end lost 6 bases, and 3 bases lay between the germline ends. The CDR3 reads CASSIGQPQHF. The DNA for the CDR3 is TGTGCCAGTAGTATCGGTCAGCCCCAGCATTTT.

This clone turned up a few times. J is TRBJ1-1 and V is TRBV7-2; the D is unclear. The CDR3 is 13 amino acids. Germline V CDR1 and CDR2: SGHTA, FQGNSA. The V gene lost 4 bases and the J gene lost 4 bases, with 10 bases spanning the gap. The CDR3 sequence: CASSWAGITEAFF. As DNA, the CDR3 is TGTGCCAGCAGCTGGGCCGGGATCACTGAAGCTTTCTTT.

This clone was observed a handful of times. The V gene is TRBV9, the J gene TRBJ2-7, with 8 bases fitting TRBD1. Trimming took 4 bases from V and 4 from J; bases not matched to a gene: 4. CDR3 length equals 13 residues. Germline V gene lookup returns CDR1 SGDLS and CDR2 YYNGEE. The CDR3 loop is CASSPGGLYEQYF. CDR3 coding DNA: TGTGCCAGCAGCCCAGGGGGCTTGTACGAGCAGTACTTC.

This clone was detected a few times. The rearrangement uses TRBV19 and TRBJ1-2, with a tentative D call TRBD1 (5 bases). Looked up from germline, CDR1 is LNHDA and CDR2 is SQIVND (reference sequence). This CDR3 comprises 15 residues. V dropped 5 bases and J dropped 8 bases, with 21 bases sitting between them. CDR3 DNA: TGTGCCAGTAGTGCCAGCCAGGGCACCTTGGGGGGCTACACCTTC. Translated: CASSASQGTLGGYTF. The entire variable domain, with the rest obtained from reference TRBV19 and TRBJ1-2, is as follows: DGGITQSPKYLFRKEGQNVTLSCEQNLNHDAMYWYRQDPGQGLRLIYYSQIVNDFQKGDIAEGYSVSREKKESFPLTVTSAQKNPTAFYLCASSASQGTLGGYTFGSGTRLTVV.

J is TRBJ2-7 and V is TRBV7-9, with D unresolved. The CDR3 spans 12 residues. Germline CDR1 SEHNR, CDR2 FQNEAQ (reference sequence). V lost 5 bases to trimming and J lost 3 bases, with 8 bases between them. CDR3 bases: TGTGCCAGCAGCAGACTTGACTACGAGCAGTACTTC. Its protein product is CASSRLDYEQYF.

V and J are TRBV15 and TRBJ2-3; D remains ambiguous. The germline V and J ends were trimmed by 3 bases and 2 bases, with 15 bases remaining between them. The CDR3 runs to 16 residues. Germline V gives CDR1 LNHNV, CDR2 YYDKDF (reference sequence). Written as DNA, the CDR3 is TGTGCCACCAGCAGGGCAGGACCCCCCGACACAGATACGCAGTATTTT. This gives the protein CATSRAGPPDTDTQYF.

The CDR3 sequence: CASSKGGQGAGSYNSPLHF. CDR3 DNA sequence: TGTGCCAGCAGCAAAGGGGGACAGGGGGCCGGGTCCTATAATTCACCCCTCCACTTT. The rearrangement joins TRBV5-6 to TRBJ1-6; 12 positions match TRBD1. Germline CDR1 and CDR2: SGHDT and YYEEEE. The CDR3 runs 19 residues. Trimming at V came to 4 bases and at J to 1 base, leaving 9 bases not matched to a gene.